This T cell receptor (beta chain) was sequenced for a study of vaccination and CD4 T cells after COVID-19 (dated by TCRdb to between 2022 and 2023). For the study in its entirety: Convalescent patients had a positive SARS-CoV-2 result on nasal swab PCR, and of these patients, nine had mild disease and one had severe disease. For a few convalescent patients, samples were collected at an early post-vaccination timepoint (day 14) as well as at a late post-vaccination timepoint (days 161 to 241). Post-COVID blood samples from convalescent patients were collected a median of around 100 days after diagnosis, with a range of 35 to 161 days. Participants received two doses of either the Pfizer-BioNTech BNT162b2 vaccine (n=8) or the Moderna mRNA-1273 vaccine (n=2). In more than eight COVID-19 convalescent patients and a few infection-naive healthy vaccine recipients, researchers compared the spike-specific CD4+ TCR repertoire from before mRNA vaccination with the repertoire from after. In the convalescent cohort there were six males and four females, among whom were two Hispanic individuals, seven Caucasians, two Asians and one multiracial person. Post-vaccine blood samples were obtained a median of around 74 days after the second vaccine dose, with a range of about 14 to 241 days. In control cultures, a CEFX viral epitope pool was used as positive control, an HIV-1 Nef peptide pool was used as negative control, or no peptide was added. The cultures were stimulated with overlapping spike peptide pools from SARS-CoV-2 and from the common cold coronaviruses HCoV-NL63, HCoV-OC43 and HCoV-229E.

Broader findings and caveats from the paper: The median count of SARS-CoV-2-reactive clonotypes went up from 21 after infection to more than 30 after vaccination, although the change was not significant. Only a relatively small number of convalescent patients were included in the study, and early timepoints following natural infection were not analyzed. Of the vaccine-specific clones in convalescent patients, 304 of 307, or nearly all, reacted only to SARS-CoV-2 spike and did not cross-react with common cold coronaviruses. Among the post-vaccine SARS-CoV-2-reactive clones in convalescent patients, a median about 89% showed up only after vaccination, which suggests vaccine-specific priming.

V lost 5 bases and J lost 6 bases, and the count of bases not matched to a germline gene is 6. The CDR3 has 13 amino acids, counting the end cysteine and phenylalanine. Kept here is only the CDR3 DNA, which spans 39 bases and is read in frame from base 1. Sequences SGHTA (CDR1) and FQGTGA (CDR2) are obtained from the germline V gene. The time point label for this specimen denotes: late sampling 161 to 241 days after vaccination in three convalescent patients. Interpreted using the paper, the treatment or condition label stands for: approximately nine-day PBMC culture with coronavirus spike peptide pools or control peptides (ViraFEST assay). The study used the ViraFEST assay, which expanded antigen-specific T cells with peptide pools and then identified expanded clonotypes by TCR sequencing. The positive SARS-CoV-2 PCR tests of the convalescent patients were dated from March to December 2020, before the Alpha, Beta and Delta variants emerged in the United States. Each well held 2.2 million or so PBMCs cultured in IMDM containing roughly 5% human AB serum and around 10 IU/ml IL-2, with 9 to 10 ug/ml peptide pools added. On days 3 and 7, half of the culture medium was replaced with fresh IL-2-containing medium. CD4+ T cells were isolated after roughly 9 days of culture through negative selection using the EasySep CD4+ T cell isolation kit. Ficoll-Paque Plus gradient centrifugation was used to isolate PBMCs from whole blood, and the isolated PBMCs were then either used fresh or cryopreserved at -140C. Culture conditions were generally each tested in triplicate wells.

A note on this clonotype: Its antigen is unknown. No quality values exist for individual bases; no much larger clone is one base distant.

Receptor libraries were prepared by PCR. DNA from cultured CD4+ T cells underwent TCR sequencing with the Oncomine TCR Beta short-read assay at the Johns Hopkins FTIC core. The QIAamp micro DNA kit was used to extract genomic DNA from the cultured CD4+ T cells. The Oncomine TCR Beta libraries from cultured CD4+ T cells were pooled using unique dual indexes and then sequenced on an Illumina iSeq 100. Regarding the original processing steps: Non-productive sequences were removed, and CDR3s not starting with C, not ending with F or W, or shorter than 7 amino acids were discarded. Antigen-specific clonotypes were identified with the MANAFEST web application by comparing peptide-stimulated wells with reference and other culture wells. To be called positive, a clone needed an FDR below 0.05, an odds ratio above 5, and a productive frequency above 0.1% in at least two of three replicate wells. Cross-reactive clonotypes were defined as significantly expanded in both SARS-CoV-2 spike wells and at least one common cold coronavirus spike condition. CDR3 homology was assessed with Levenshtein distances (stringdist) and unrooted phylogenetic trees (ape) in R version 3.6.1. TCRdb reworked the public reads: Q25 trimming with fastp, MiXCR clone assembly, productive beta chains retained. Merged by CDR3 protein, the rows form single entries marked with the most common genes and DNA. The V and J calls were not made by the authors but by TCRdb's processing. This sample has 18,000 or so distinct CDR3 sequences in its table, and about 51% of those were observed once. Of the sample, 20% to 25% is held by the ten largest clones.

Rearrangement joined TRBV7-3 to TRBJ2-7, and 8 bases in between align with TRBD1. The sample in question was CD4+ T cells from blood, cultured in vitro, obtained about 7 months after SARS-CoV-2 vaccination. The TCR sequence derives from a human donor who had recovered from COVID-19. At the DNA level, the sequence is TGTGCCAGCAGCCGCGGACAGGGCTCCGAGCAGTACTTC. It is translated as CASSRGQGSEQYF.